The 27 T cell receptor beta chains below all came from one sample that was sequenced in a study of blood T cell repertoires in COVID-19. This table comes from immunoSEQ multiplex PCR, and its TCRdb copy is limited to in-frame clones, with some not included. The table records fewer than 450,000 clones, around 90% of them present only once. Sequencing was carried out using PBMCs or T cells enriched from blood (not recorded which). The source is a woman in her thirties or forties with acute COVID-19.

This chain connects TRBV5-1 to TRBJ2-3; D gene uncertain. V was trimmed by 3 bases and J by 0 bases, leaving 5 bases between them. The CDR3 is 13 residues long. The V gene's germline CDR1 is SGHRS and CDR2 YFSETQ. In DNA, the CDR3 is TGCGCCAGCAGCTCGACTAGCACAGATACGCAGTATTTT. Translating it yields CASSSTSTDTQYF.

The chain has TRBV7-8 and TRBJ2-1; 16 bases are shared with TRBD2. The CDR3 contains 19 residues. CDR1 SGHVS and CDR2 FQNEAQ come from the germline V gene. The V gene end was trimmed by 3 bases and the J gene end by 8 bases; junction bases not matched to a gene: 13. In nucleotides, the CDR3 is TGTGCCAGCAGCTTTTCGCCTGGGACTAGCGGGGGGGCCGCCCATGAGCAGTTCTTC. Translating it yields CASSFSPGTSGGAAHEQFF.

This clone has at least ten counts. For the CDR3, the DNA is TGTGCCAGCAGTTCCCTCGCCCGAAAGCCTAATGAAAAACTGTTTTTT. Its translation: CASSSLARKPNEKLFF. The chain couples TRBV6-2 or TRBV6-3 to TRBJ1-4; no clear D gene. The length of the CDR3 is 16 residues. V lost 4 bases and J lost 3, with 15 bases in between. Per germline, CDR1 MNHEY and CDR2 SVGEGT.

The V call is TRBV5-8, the J call TRBJ2-1, with D unclear. CDR1 and CDR2 (germline): SGHTS, YDEGEE. This CDR3 has 15 residues. V was trimmed by 2 bases and J by 1 base, leaving 10 bases between them. The CDR3 sequence is CASSFGLSSYNEQFF. CDR3 nucleotides: TGTGCCAGCAGCTTTGGCTTATCATCCTACAATGAGCAGTTCTTC.

This clone was observed a handful of times. The chain joins TRBV19 to TRBJ1-5; 10 nucleotides agree with TRBD1. Germline lookup yields CDR1 LNHDA and CDR2 SQIVND (reference sequence). Trimming cost V 9 bases and J 0 bases; bases outside gene matches: 2. This CDR3 region has 14 residues. The CDR3 reads CASDRGLSNQPQHF. The CDR3 coding sequence is TGTGCCAGCGACAGGGGGCTTAGCAATCAGCCCCAGCATTTT.

This rearrangement joins TRBV5-5 to TRBJ2-6, with D perhaps matching TRBD2 (6 bases). The CDR3 spans 16 residues. V lost 8 bases to trimming and J lost 4 bases, with 19 bases between them. Germline CDR1 and CDR2: SGHKS and YYEKEE (reference sequence). The CDR3 here is CASDGGLGAGANVLTF. The CDR3, as DNA: TGTGCCAGTGACGGGGGTCTTGGGGCAGGGGCCAACGTCCTGACTTTC.

Here the CDR3 reads CASKSSNYGYTF. The CDR3 DNA sequence: TGTGCCAGTAAGAGTTCCAACTATGGCTACACCTTC. The V gene is TRBV5-6, the J gene TRBJ1-2, with unresolved D. Trimming cost V 8 bases and J 2 bases, with 10 bases left between them. The CDR3 consists of 12 residues. CDR1 SGHDT and CDR2 YYEEEE come from the germline V gene.

The chain uses TRBV27 and TRBJ2-7; 8 positions agree with TRBD1. This CDR3 spans 14 amino acids. Trimming at V came to 4 bases and at J to 3 bases, leaving 5 bases not matched to a gene. Looked up from germline, CDR1 is MNHEY and CDR2 is SMNVEV (reference sequence). CDR3 in DNA: TGTGCCAGCAGTTATGGAACAGGGGGCTACGAGCAGTACTTC. This encodes CASSYGTGGYEQYF.

The CDR3 bases are TGTGCCAGCAGCTCCTGGGACAGCTCCTACAATGAGCAGTTCTTC. It translates to CASSSWDSSYNEQFF. This rearrangement joins TRBV11-2 to TRBJ2-1, with 7 bases matching TRBD1. The CDR3 runs 15 residues. Germline V gives CDR1 SGHAT, CDR2 FQNNGV. Losses at the gene ends were 4 bases for V and 0 bases for J; bases not matched to a gene: 3.

V usage is TRBV3-1 (or the pseudogene TRBV3-2) and J usage is TRBJ2-7, with 8 nucleotides matching TRBD1. Germline V CDR1 and CDR2: LGHDT, YNNKEL (reference sequence). Trimming at V came to 1 base and at J to 2 bases, leaving 4 bases not matched to a gene. The CDR3 extends over 15 amino acids. The CDR3 spells CASSQAKQGAYEQYF. In DNA form, the CDR3 reads TGTGCCAGCAGCCAAGCAAAACAGGGGGCCTACGAGCAGTACTTC.

This sequence joins TRBV7-8 and TRBJ2-2, with D possibly being TRBD1 (6 bases). In germline, CDR1 is SGHVS, CDR2 FQNEAQ. The length of the CDR3 is 14 residues. V lost 5 bases to trimming and J lost 6 bases, with 13 bases between them. CDR3 DNA sequence: TGTGCCAGCAGCCGCTCAGGGGCCTCCGGGGAGCTGTTTTTT. As protein: CASSRSGASGELFF.

The V gene is TRBV7-6, the J gene TRBJ2-2; the D gene is possibly TRBD2 (7 bases). In germline, CDR1 is SGHVS, CDR2 FNYEAQ. The CDR3 is made up of 17 amino acids. The V and J ends lost 0 bases and 4 bases respectively, with 15 bases between them. The CDR3 loop is CASSLAGGHSGTGELFF. CDR3 coding DNA: TGTGCCAGCAGCTTAGCGGGGGGGCATAGCGGCACCGGGGAGCTGTTTTTT.

The chain uses TRBV5-6 and TRBJ1-1; tentative D call: TRBD1 (5 bases). This CDR3 is 13 amino acids long. V lost 0 bases, J lost 11 bases, and 14 bases lay in between. Germline V lookup: CDR1 SGHDT, CDR2 YYEEEE. The CDR3 protein is CASSLDKGLRAFF. CDR3 in DNA: TGTGCCAGCAGCTTGGATAAGGGGTTGCGGGCTTTCTTT.

The chain has TRBV9 and TRBJ1-1, with TRBD1 matching over 8 bases. Germline V gene lookup returns CDR1 SGDLS and CDR2 YYNGEE. The J segment lost 11 bases and the V segment lost 2 bases, leaving 8 bases of the junction unmatched. CDR3 size: 13 residues. The CDR3 sequence is CASSVTGGELAFF. The CDR3 coding sequence is TGTGCCAGCAGCGTTACAGGGGGGGAGTTGGCTTTCTTT.

The chain carries TRBV2 and TRBJ2-3, with 8 bases aligning to TRBD2. This CDR3 region has 15 residues. CDR1 SNHLY and CDR2 FYNNEI come from the germline V gene. Unmatched junction bases numbered 1, after V lost 1 base and J lost 1 base. Here the CDR3 reads CASSEEAGGTDTQYF. Written as DNA, the CDR3 is TGTGCCAGCAGTGAAGAAGCGGGGGGCACAGATACGCAGTATTTT.

The rearrangement joins TRBV9 to TRBJ2-5, with D unclear. Germline CDR1 SGDLS, CDR2 YYNGEE. CDR3 length: 13 amino acids. Trimming stripped 1 base from V and 4 bases from J, with 8 bases between. DNA of the CDR3: TGTGCCAGCAGCGTACGACTGGGAGAGACCCAGTACTTC. Its protein is CASSVRLGETQYF. Based on the CDR3 plus reference TRBV9 and TRBJ2-5, the full variable domain is DSGVTQTPKHLITATGQRVTLRCSPRSGDLSVYWYQQSLDQGLQFLIQYYNGEERAKGNILERFSAQQFPDLHSELNLSSLELGDSALYFCASSVRLGETQYFGPGTRLLVL.

The rearrangement joins TRBV11-2 to TRBJ2-3, with 10 bases fitting TRBD2. The ends lost 1 base at V and 4 bases at J; junction bases unmatched: 5. This CDR3 has 16 amino acids. Germline CDR1 reads SGHAT; CDR2 reads FQNNGV. The CDR3 nucleotides are TGTGCCAGCAGCTTAGGAAGCGGGGGGGCCCCAGATACGCAGTATTTT. Translation gives CASSLGSGGAPDTQYF.

This chain connects TRBV7-9 to TRBJ1-2; 7 bases match TRBD1. The CDR3 length is 12 residues. The germline V gene has CDR1 SEHNR and CDR2 FQNEAQ (reference sequence). Unmatched junction bases numbered 6, after V lost 3 bases and J lost 11 bases. This CDR3 reads CASSFVGTDYTF. The CDR3 DNA is TGTGCCAGCAGCTTTGTCGGGACAGATTACACCTTC.

The chain has TRBV2 and TRBJ1-5; D ambiguous. Looked up from germline, CDR1 is SNHLY and CDR2 is FYNNEI. The germline V and J ends were trimmed by 1 base and 4 bases, with 5 bases remaining between them. This CDR3 region has 13 residues. CDR3 sequence: CASSEGRNQPQHF. In DNA, the CDR3 is TGTGCCAGCAGTGAAGGCAGGAATCAGCCCCAGCATTTT.

The chain recombines TRBV12-3 or TRBV12-4 with TRBJ1-1; D not resolved. There are 13 residues in the CDR3. Trimming removed 2 bases from V and 1 base from J, with 5 bases in between. The CDR3 sequence: CASSLPGNTEAFF. The CDR3 DNA reads as TGTGCCAGCAGTTTACCCGGGAACACTGAAGCTTTCTTT.

The rearrangement uses TRBV7-9 and TRBJ1-2; TRBD1 agrees at 7 bases. Germline V gene lookup returns CDR1 SEHNR and CDR2 FQNEAQ (reference sequence). Trimming removed 3 bases from V and 1 base from J; junction bases left unmatched: 8. CDR3 length: 16 amino acids. The CDR3 loop reads CASSFDRVWNNYGYTF. In DNA, the CDR3 is TGTGCCAGCAGCTTTGACAGGGTGTGGAATAACTATGGCTACACCTTC.

This clone is a singleton in its sample. The V gene is TRBV5-1, the J gene TRBJ1-2, with a possible D match to TRBD1 (6 bases). With 4 bases removed from V and 3 bases from J, the gap between germline ends came to 13 bases. CDR1 SGHRS and CDR2 YFSETQ come from the germline V gene. CDR3 length equals 14 residues. CDR3 residues: CASSLQGSDYGYTF. The CDR3 coding sequence is TGCGCCAGCAGCCTGCAGGGGAGCGACTATGGCTACACCTTC.

The V gene is TRBV27, the J gene TRBJ1-5; 9 nucleotides agree with TRBD1. Germline lookup yields CDR1 MNHEY and CDR2 SMNVEV (reference sequence). CDR3 size: 15 residues. The trim removed 3 bases at V and 4 bases at J, leaving 4 bases unmatched. The CDR3 coding sequence is TGTGCCAGCAGTTTCGACGGGACAGGGAATCAGCCCCAGCATTTT. Translating it yields CASSFDGTGNQPQHF.

The rearrangement links TRBV12-3 or TRBV12-4 to TRBJ2-7; D might be TRBD2 (5 bases). There are 13 residues in the CDR3. V lost 6 bases to trimming and J lost 3 bases, with 12 bases between them. The CDR3 DNA reads as TGTGCCAGCAGGAACAGACGGGGCTACGAGCAGTACTTC. Its protein product is CASRNRRGYEQYF.

The rearrangement links TRBV18 to TRBJ1-2; 7 nucleotides match TRBD1. Losses at the gene ends were 2 bases for V and 4 bases for J; bases not matched to a gene: 1. CDR1 is KGHSH, CDR2 LQKENI, per germline. The length of the CDR3 is 13 residues. The CDR3, as DNA: TGTGCCAGCTCACCAGGGACAGCCTATGGCTACACCTTC. Protein: CASSPGTAYGYTF.

The gene calls are TRBV19 and TRBJ1-1; possible D gene TRBD1, 5 bases. CDR1 is LNHDA and CDR2 is SQIVND in the germline V gene (reference sequence). The CDR3 contains 11 residues. Trimming shortened V by 3 bases and J by 11 bases, and 10 bases separated the two germline ends. The CDR3 DNA sequence: TGTGCCAGTAGTATGGGAGGGGTCGCTTTCTTT. This codes for CASSMGGVAFF.

The J gene is TRBJ1-1, the V gene TRBV29-1, with D tentatively TRBD1 (5 bases). Looked up from germline, CDR1 is SQVTM and CDR2 is ANQGSEA. The CDR3 consists of 14 residues. V gave up 1 base and J gave up 4 bases, with 13 bases separating them. CDR3 amino acids: CSVEGGEGSTEAFF. Here the CDR3 DNA reads TGCAGCGTTGAAGGAGGGGAGGGGAGCACTGAAGCTTTCTTT.